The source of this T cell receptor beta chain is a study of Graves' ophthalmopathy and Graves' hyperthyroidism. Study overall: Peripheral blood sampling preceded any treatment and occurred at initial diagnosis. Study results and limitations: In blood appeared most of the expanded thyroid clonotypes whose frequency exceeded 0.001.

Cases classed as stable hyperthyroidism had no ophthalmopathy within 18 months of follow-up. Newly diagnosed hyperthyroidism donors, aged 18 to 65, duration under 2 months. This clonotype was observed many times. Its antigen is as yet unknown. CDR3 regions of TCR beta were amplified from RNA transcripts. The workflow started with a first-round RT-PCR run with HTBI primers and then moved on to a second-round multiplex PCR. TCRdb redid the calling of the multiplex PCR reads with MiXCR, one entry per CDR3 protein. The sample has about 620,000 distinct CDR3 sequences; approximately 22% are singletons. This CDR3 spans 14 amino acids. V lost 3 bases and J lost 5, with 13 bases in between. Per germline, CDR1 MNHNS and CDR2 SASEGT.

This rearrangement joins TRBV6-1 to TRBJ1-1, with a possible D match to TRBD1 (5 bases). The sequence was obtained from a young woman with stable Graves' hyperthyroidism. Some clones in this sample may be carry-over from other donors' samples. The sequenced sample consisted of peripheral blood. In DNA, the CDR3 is TGTGCCAGCAGTGACAGGGCAGGAAAAACTGAAGCTTTCTTT. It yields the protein CASSDRAGKTEAFF.